The rows below give T cell receptor beta chains drawn from one sample of a study of blood T cell repertoires in COVID-19. Generated by immunoSEQ multiplex PCR, the TCRdb table keeps only in-frame clones and is missing some. The table includes 150,000 to 200,000 clones, less than 90% detected once. Sequences were obtained from peripheral blood. These receptor sequences come from a woman between 55 and 75 years old with COVID-19, enrolled during active disease. CDR3s include the opening cysteine and the closing phenylalanine or tryptophan. D genes are given only for firm matches. Part of the rows lack a size; the others show once, few, many or a class for expanded clones.

j_gene	v_gene	d_gene	abundance	CDR3aa	CDR3nt
TRBJ1-6	TRBV9	.	.	CASRGVGRDSPLHF	TGTGCCAGCAGGGGAGTAGGGAGGGATTCACCCCTCCACTTT
TRBJ2-5	TRBV7-2	TRBD2	.	CASSLAAGAEKTQYF	TGTGCCAGCAGCTTAGCAGCGGGAGCGGAAAAGACCCAGTACTTC
TRBJ1-5	TRBV7-2	.	many	CASSYRDTSNQPQHF	TGTGCCAGCAGCTACCGGGACACCTCCAATCAGCCCCAGCATTTT
TRBJ1-1	TRBV5-1	TRBD1	.	CASSLSRQGPIPEAFF	TGCGCCAGCAGCTTGAGCCGACAGGGTCCGATACCTGAAGCTTTCTTT
TRBJ2-3	TRBV28	TRBD1	.	CASSPATGSDTQYF	TGTGCCAGCAGTCCAGCGACAGGGTCAGATACGCAGTATTTT
TRBJ2-3	TRBV5-1	.	.	CASSRSGSTDTQYF	TGCGCCAGCAGTAGGTCAGGGAGCACAGATACGCAGTATTTT
TRBJ2-7	TRBV7-9	.	.	CASSGLEQYF	TGTGCCAGCAGTGGGCTCGAGCAGTACTTC
TRBJ1-4	TRBV6-5	.	.	CASTNWGDEKLFF	TGTGCCAGCACCAATTGGGGGGATGAAAAACTGTTTTTT
TRBJ1-5	TRBV7-2	.	few	CASSLGIGNQPQHF	TGTGCCAGCAGCTTAGGGATCGGGAACCAGCCCCAGCATTTT
TRBJ2-7	TRBV19	.	.	CASSTGRISEQYF	TGTGCCAGTTCGACAGGCCGTATCTCCGAGCAGTACTTC
TRBJ1-1	TRBV5-8	TRBD1	.	CASSQRTGGNTEAFF	TGTGCCAGCAGCCAACGGACAGGGGGGAACACTGAAGCTTTCTTT
TRBJ2-2	TRBV10-3	.	medium-sized	CATLNTGELFF	TGTGCCACCCTTAACACCGGGGAGCTGTTTTTT
TRBJ2-7	TRBV14	TRBD1	.	CASSLRTGKPLDGYEQYF	TGTGCCAGCAGCCTCAGGACAGGGAAGCCTCTCGATGGGTACGAGCAGTACTTC
TRBJ1-1	TRBV28	.	.	CAVMAVNTEAFF	TGTGCCGTTATGGCGGTGAACACTGAAGCTTTCTTT
TRBJ2-3	TRBV4-3	.	few	CASSPPGPGETQYF	TGCGCCAGCAGCCCCCCAGGACCGGGGGAAACGCAGTATTTT
TRBJ1-1	TRBV7-9	.	.	CASSLGSRENTEAFF	TGTGCCAGCAGCTTAGGTTCCCGAGAGAACACTGAAGCTTTCTTT
TRBJ1-5	TRBV24-1	.	few	CATSDPNQPQHF	TGTGCCACCAGTGATCCAAATCAGCCCCAGCATTTT
TRBJ1-1	TRBV7-3	TRBD1	.	CASSPNSDRGLGTEAFF	TGTGCCAGCAGCCCAAATAGCGACAGGGGACTTGGCACTGAAGCTTTCTTT
TRBJ2-7	TRBV6-6	.	few	CASRDTDSKQYF	TGTGCCAGCAGAGACACGGACAGTAAGCAGTACTTC
TRBJ1-5	TRBV12-3/TRBV12-4	.	.	CASSKGGQPQHF	TGTGCCAGCAGTAAAGGGGGACAGCCCCAGCATTTT
TRBJ1-4	TRBV28	TRBD1	.	CASSFIGQGNEKLFF	TGTGCCAGCAGTTTTATAGGACAGGGCAATGAAAAACTGTTTTTT
TRBJ2-1	TRBV5-4	.	.	CASSFPGERSNEQFF	TGTGCCAGCAGCTTCCCAGGGGAAAGGTCCAATGAGCAGTTCTTC
TRBJ1-1	TRBV15	TRBD1	few	CATSRTGTGMNTEAFF	TGTGCCACCAGCAGAACTGGGACAGGTATGAACACTGAAGCTTTCTTT
TRBJ2-7	TRBV19	.	.	CASSSKQGYEQYF	TGTGCCAGTAGTAGTAAACAGGGTTACGAGCAGTACTTC
TRBJ1-2	TRBV30	.	.	CAWEQGRGYTF	TGTGCCTGGGAACAGGGACGAGGCTACACCTTC
TRBJ2-1	TRBV5-1	.	.	CASSSRLVDNEQFF	TGCGCCAGCAGCTCCCGACTAGTTGACAATGAGCAGTTCTTC
TRBJ2-7	TRBV24-1	.	.	CATQGQRNYEQYF	TGTGCCACCCAAGGACAGAGGAACTACGAGCAGTACTTC
TRBJ2-7	TRBV11-2	TRBD2	.	CASSSASGSQEQYF	TGTGCCAGCAGCTCGGCTAGCGGGAGCCAAGAGCAGTACTTC
TRBJ2-7	TRBV28	.	few	CATPDSYIIYEQYF	TGTGCCACCCCGGACAGTTATATCATCTACGAGCAGTACTTC
TRBJ2-7	TRBV11-3	.	once	CASSFIEVQYF	TGTGCCAGCAGCTTCATTGAGGTGCAGTACTTC
TRBJ2-7	TRBV28	TRBD2	.	CASSSTYQTSGLYEQYF	TGTGCCAGCAGTTCTACTTATCAGACTAGCGGACTCTACGAGCAGTACTTC
TRBJ1-6	TRBV15	.	.	CATSRGGGGSLDSPLHF	TGTGCCACCAGCAGAGGTGGGGGCGGCTCTTTGGATTCACCCCTCCACTTT
TRBJ1-2	TRBV19	.	.	CASSSPIGYGYTF	TGTGCCAGTAGTTCCCCAATCGGCTATGGCTACACCTTC
TRBJ1-6	TRBV9	TRBD1	once	CASSVGNRGLLGPLHF	TGTGCCAGCAGCGTAGGTAACAGGGGGCTCTTAGGACCCCTCCACTTT
TRBJ1-5	TRBV6-6	TRBD1	.	CASSLLTGGVNQPQHF	TGTGCCAGCAGTTTATTGACAGGGGGCGTCAATCAGCCCCAGCATTTT
TRBJ2-3	TRBV3-1/TRBV3-2	.	once	CASSPTHEVLTDTQYF	TGTGCCAGCAGCCCGACCCATGAGGTCCTCACAGATACGCAGTATTTT
TRBJ2-3	TRBV7-2	.	.	CASSLVPSDTQYF	TGTGCCAGCAGCTTGGTCCCTAGCGATACGCAGTATTTT
TRBJ2-7	TRBV18	.	.	CASSPRDTHYEQYF	TGTGCCAGCTCACCTAGGGACACCCACTACGAGCAGTACTTC
TRBJ2-1	TRBV10-3	TRBD2	.	CAITKGLAGSNEQFF	TGTGCCATCACCAAGGGACTAGCGGGATCAAATGAGCAGTTCTTC
TRBJ2-7	TRBV21-1	.	.	CASSKVQREGRDEQYF	TGTGCCAGCAGCAAGGTCCAGCGGGAGGGCCGGGACGAGCAGTACTTC
TRBJ2-1	TRBV6-2/TRBV6-3	TRBD2	.	CASSYSAGTSGRNEQFF	TGTGCCAGCAGTTATAGTGCCGGGACTAGCGGGAGGAATGAGCAGTTCTTC